These T cell receptor beta chains were read from a single sample in a study of blood T cell repertoires in COVID-19. Produced via immunoSEQ multiplex PCR; TCRdb's table is partial and in-frame only. The sample yields 350,000 to 400,000 clones, approximately 91% seen once. Sample: PBMCs or T cells enriched from blood (not recorded which). The receptors were sampled from a woman aged 40-49 years who had been exposed to COVID-19. Both conserved end residues are part of each CDR3. A D gene is named only where the DNA matches it firmly. Some rows have no size entry. The others give once, few or many, or a class for an expanded clone.

TRBV19	TRBJ2-1	-	TRBD1	TGTGCCAGTAGCAAAACAGGGGCAAGGAATGAGCAGTTCTTC	CASSKTGARNEQFF
TRBV4-1	TRBJ2-5	-	-	TGCGCCAGCAGCCAATATATGGCCCGAGAGACCCAGTACTTC	CASSQYMARETQYF
TRBV6-2/TRBV6-3	TRBJ2-7	-	TRBD2	TGTGCCAGCAGTACCCGGACTAGCGGCTCCTACGAGCAGTACTTC	CASSTRTSGSYEQYF
TRBV11-2	TRBJ1-2	-	-	TGTGCCTCCTCGGGGGGAAAGGATTATGGCTACACCTTC	CASSGGKDYGYTF
TRBV18	TRBJ2-4	-	TRBD1	TGTGCCAGCTCGAAGACAGGGGGCCAAAACATTCAGTACTTC	CASSKTGGQNIQYF
TRBV19	TRBJ1-4	-	-	TGTGCCAGTAGTAAGAGGTATAATGAAAAACTGTTTTTT	CASSKRYNEKLFF
TRBV6-1	TRBJ1-2	once	TRBD1	TGTGCCAGCAGTGAAATGGGGACAGGGCTAACCAACTATGGCTACACCTTC	CASSEMGTGLTNYGYTF
TRBV7-7	TRBJ2-1	-	TRBD2	TGTGCTAGCAGCCCCGAGGCCGGGCGGGAGCCAAGCTATGAGCAGTTCTTC	CASSPEAGREPSYEQFF
TRBV5-1	TRBJ2-6	few	-	TGCGCCAGCAGCTTGTCCGGGGGAACTGAAGGACGCTCTGGGGCCAACGTCCTGACTTTC	CASSLSGGTEGRSGANVLTF
TRBV6-1	TRBJ2-7	-	-	TGTGCCAGCAGTGAGGTGGGCAGGACCTACGAGCAGTACTTC	CASSEVGRTYEQYF
TRBV30	TRBJ1-5	-	TRBD1	TGTGCCTGGAGTCGGGACAGGACTATAGGCAATCAGCCCCAGCATTTT	CAWSRDRTIGNQPQHF
TRBV2	TRBJ1-6	once	TRBD1	TGTGCCAGCAGACCAGGACAGGGGGCCTTTTCACCCCTCCACTTT	CASRPGQGAFSPLHF
TRBV10-1	TRBJ2-6	few	-	TGCGCCAGCATAAACAGGGCAAGTGGGGCCAACGTCCTGACTTTC	CASINRASGANVLTF
TRBV10-2	TRBJ1-5	-	-	TGCGCCAGCAGTGATCCCACGGGGCCCCAGCATTTT	CASSDPTGPQHF
TRBV27	TRBJ1-2	-	TRBD1	TGTGCCAGCAGTTCTCCGGGACAGGGGGCTCAAGGCTACACCTTC	CASSSPGQGAQGYTF